The sequence of this T cell receptor (beta chain) was determined in a study of blood T cell repertoires in COVID-19. Turning to the study itself: Acute and convalescent COVID-19 specimens originated in the United States, Italy and Spain. T cells, B-cell-depleted T cells, or PBMCs supplied cDNA or gDNA.

The V end was cut by 5 bases, the J end by 6 bases, with 15 bases between. The CDR3 covers 14 residues. In germline, CDR1 is SGHKS, CDR2 YYEKEE (reference sequence). Per the study methods: Amplifying reference gene primers gave estimates of nucleated cell counts. Generated by immunoSEQ multiplex PCR, the TCRdb table keeps only in-frame clones and is missing some. V, J and clone size were drawn from that table, and D and trimming were deduced from the DNA. The data hold under 350,000 clones, with roughly 85% observed a single time. The chain couples TRBV5-5 to TRBJ2-4; TRBD1 might be the D (6 bases). The sequence was collected from a man aged 60-69 years who had recovered from COVID-19. Sequenced sample: peripheral blood. This chain's CDR3 is CASSPTTGVNIQYF. In DNA, the CDR3 is TGTGCCAGCAGTCCCACGACAGGAGTAAACATTCAGTACTTC.